This entry lists 18 T cell receptor beta chains sequenced from one sample in a study of T cell changes during pregnancy in multiple sclerosis. TCRdb's copy holds only in-frame clones and misses some; the assay was immunoSEQ multiplex PCR. The sample contains 45,000 or so clones, roughly 91% of which appear only once. Sequencing used PBMCs (not recorded whether the cells were cultured). The source of these receptors is a female donor with multiple sclerosis, enrolled in a pregnancy study.

This rearrangement joins TRBV27 to TRBJ2-3; D call uncertain. The V and J ends lost 3 bases and 2 bases respectively, with 9 bases between them. The CDR3 loop spans 14 amino acids. The germline gives CDR1 MNHEY, CDR2 SMNVEV (reference sequence). CDR3 coding DNA: TGTGCCAGCAGTTTCGAGAGGTCCACAGATACGCAGTATTTT. This gives the protein CASSFERSTDTQYF.

The V gene is TRBV21-1, the J gene TRBJ1-2; the table's TRBD1 call for D was not verified on the DNA. TRBV21-1 is a known pseudogene. The CDR3 loop spans 11 amino acids. The CDR3 region is CASSRQGAYTF. The CDR3 DNA is TGTGCCAGCAGTCGACAAGGCGCCTACACCTTC.

This clone was counted a single time. The rearrangement joins TRBV29-1 to TRBJ2-2, with a weak D call TRBD2 (6 bases). V lost 2 bases to trimming and J lost 0 bases, with 7 bases between them. From germline, CDR1 is SQVTM and CDR2 ANQGSEA. The CDR3 runs 14 residues. The CDR3 here is CSVERGSNTGELFF. CDR3 bases: TGCAGCGTTGAACGGGGGTCGAACACCGGGGAGCTGTTTTTT.

The CDR3 here is CATRRALYVTGELFF. CDR3 DNA sequence: TGTGCCACCCGACGGGCGTTATACGTGACCGGGGAGCTGTTTTTT. The rearrangement joins TRBV19 to TRBJ2-2, with D unresolved. The CDR3 consists of 15 residues. Trimming shortened V by 10 bases and J by 5 bases, and 20 bases separated the two germline ends. Per germline, CDR1 LNHDA and CDR2 SQIVND (reference sequence).

This clone is a singleton in its sample. The V gene is TRBV6-1, the J gene TRBJ2-7; perhaps D is TRBD1 or TRBD2 (5 bases each). This CDR3 is 15 amino acids long. From germline, CDR1 is MNHNS and CDR2 SASEGT. V was pared by 6 bases and J by 6 bases, with 21 bases between. CDR3 bases: TGTGCCAGCAGGGGGGACGAAGGGGAAATATTCGAGCAGTACTTC. Translation: CASRGDEGEIFEQYF.

The rearrangement uses TRBV30 and TRBJ2-3; 8 bases map to TRBD2. The CDR3 sequence is 14 residues long. V lost 0 bases to trimming and J lost 8 bases; unmatched junction nucleotides: 7. CDR1 and CDR2 from the germline V gene are GTSNPN and SVGIG (reference sequence). The CDR3 bases are TGTGCCTGGAGTGTGGGCGGGGGGTCCTTTACGCAGTATTTT. Translating it yields CAWSVGGGSFTQYF. Filled out from reference TRBV30 and TRBJ2-3, the complete variable domain reads SQTIHQWPATLVQPVGSPLSLECTVEGTSNPNLYWYRQAAGRGLQLLFYSVGIGQISSEVPQNLSASRPQDRQFILSSKKLLLSDSGFYLCAWSVGGGSFTQYFGPGTRLTVL.

V usage is TRBV7-3 and J usage is TRBJ1-5; no definite D call. V was cut by 9 bases and J by 3 bases, with 18 bases left in between. The CDR3 spans 15 residues. Germline V gene sequence: CDR1 SGHTA, CDR2 FQGTGA. The CDR3 DNA reads TGTGCCAGTACCAACGCACACCCGTACAATCAGCCCCAGCATTTT. It codes for CASTNAHPYNQPQHF.

V and J are TRBV12-5 and TRBJ1-5; D remains ambiguous. Trimming stripped 2 bases from V and 6 bases from J, with 8 bases between. The CDR3 has 13 amino acids. CDR1 is LGHNT, CDR2 FRNRAP, per germline. CDR3 nucleotides: TGTGCTAGTGGTTTGTCAGTTAGTCAGCCCCAGCATTTT. It translates to CASGLSVSQPQHF.

The chain joins TRBV19 to TRBJ2-6; maybe TRBD2 (6 bases). The germline V and J ends were trimmed by 5 bases and 0 bases, with 14 bases remaining between them. The CDR3 runs 17 residues. Germline CDR1 reads LNHDA; CDR2 reads SQIVND (reference sequence). CDR3: CASSPWDSDSGANVLTF. The CDR3 nucleotides read TGTGCCAGTAGTCCGTGGGACTCCGACTCTGGGGCCAACGTCCTGACTTTC.

This rearrangement joins TRBV6-1 to TRBJ2-3; D is unclear. V was trimmed by 2 bases and J by 2 bases, leaving 8 bases between them. From germline, CDR1 is MNHNS and CDR2 SASEGT. The CDR3 consists of 14 residues. CDR3 nucleotide sequence: TGTGCCAGCAGTGAATACCATCCCACAGATACGCAGTATTTT. Protein product: CASSEYHPTDTQYF.

The table lists this clone with a count of one. This rearrangement joins TRBV7-2 to TRBJ1-2, with 9 bases aligning to TRBD1. Germline lookup yields CDR1 SGHTA and CDR2 FQGNSA. This CDR3 is built from 15 residues. V was clipped by 2 bases and J by 1 base; unmatched bases: 2. The CDR3 DNA reads as TGTGCCAGCAGCTTACCGGGACAGGGTAACTATGGCTACACCTTC. Protein product: CASSLPGQGNYGYTF.

The chain has TRBV30 and TRBJ1-2; a weak D match, TRBD1 (5 bases). The CDR3 sequence is 14 residues long. The germline V gene encodes CDR1 GTSNPN and CDR2 SVGIG (reference sequence). The V and J ends lost 5 bases and 4 bases respectively, with 17 bases between them. The CDR3 here is CAWAPPVDTYGYTF. DNA for the CDR3: TGTGCCTGGGCCCCACCCGTGGACACCTATGGCTACACCTTC.

The chain joins TRBV5-1 to TRBJ2-1; D is unresolved. Trimming took off 4 bases at V and 0 bases at J, with 14 bases between the two ends. The germline V gene has CDR1 SGHRS and CDR2 YFSETQ. The length of the CDR3 is 16 residues. CDR3 region: CASSNMGISSYNEQFF. The CDR3 DNA reads as TGCGCCAGCAGCAATATGGGAATTAGCTCCTACAATGAGCAGTTCTTC. The variable domain in full, with the rest retrieved from reference TRBV5-1 and TRBJ2-1, is KAGVTQTPRYLIKTRGQQVTLSCSPISGHRSVSWYQQTPGQGLQFLFEYFSETQRNKGNFPGRFSGRQFSNSRSEMNVSTLELGDSALYLCASSNMGISSYNEQFFGPGTRLTVL.

V is TRBV18 and J is TRBJ2-5; no firm D call. The germline CDR1 and CDR2 sequences are KGHSH and LQKENI. Trimming left V 3 bases short and J 0 bases short, with 11 bases between. CDR3 length: 15 residues. The chain's CDR3 is CASSPFSGDQETQYF. The CDR3 nucleotides are TGTGCCAGCTCACCGTTCTCTGGTGACCAAGAGACCCAGTACTTC. The whole variable domain, filled in from reference TRBV18 and TRBJ2-5, reads NAGVMQNPRHLVRRRGQEARLRCSPMKGHSHVYWYRQLPEEGLKFMVYLQKENIIDESGMPKERFSAEFPKEGPSILRIQQVVRGDSAAYFCASSPFSGDQETQYFGPGTRLLVL.

This sequence joins TRBV4-3 and TRBJ2-3; D possibly corresponds to TRBD1 (6 bases). Germline V gene sequence: CDR1 LGHNA, CDR2 YSLEER. V lost 0 bases and J lost 0, with 13 bases in between. The CDR3 is 17 residues long. CDR3 protein: CASSQEAGTYSTDTQYF. The CDR3 region has the DNA TGCGCCAGCAGCCAAGAGGCCGGGACATATAGCACAGATACGCAGTATTTT.

The V and J genes are TRBV7-2 and TRBJ2-1, with D perhaps TRBD1 (5 bases). V lost 5 bases and J 5 bases, leaving 10 bases between the germline ends. CDR1 and CDR2 (germline): SGHTA, FQGNSA. CDR3 size: 13 residues. The CDR3 DNA sequence: TGTGCCAGCAGCACCAGACAGAACAATGAGCAGTTCTTC. The encoded protein is CASSTRQNNEQFF.

The chain carries TRBV5-1 and TRBJ2-3, with D perhaps matching TRBD2 (5 bases). Trimming shortened V by 2 bases and J by 0 bases, and 13 bases separated the two germline ends. The CDR3 contains 16 residues. Germline V lookup: CDR1 SGHRS, CDR2 YFSETQ. The CDR3 spells CASSLTLGGSTDTQYF. DNA of the CDR3: TGCGCCAGCAGCTTAACCCTTGGCGGGAGCACAGATACGCAGTATTTT.

The chain is built from TRBV18 and TRBJ2-2; D call uncertain. CDR3 length: 14 amino acids. In germline, CDR1 is KGHSH, CDR2 LQKENI. Trimming shortened V by 3 bases and J by 4 bases, and 9 bases separated the two germline ends. DNA for the CDR3: TGTGCCAGCTCACCCGCTTGGGGCACCGGGGAGCTGTTTTTT. The encoded protein is CASSPAWGTGELFF.